The present entry profiles one T cell receptor beta chain with its context. Its antigen is not yet known. No base qualities exist here, and no much larger clone lies one base off it. The sample belongs to a study of cytomegalovirus exposure and HLA in healthy donors (dated by TCRdb to about 2017). General notes on the study: In an earlier analysis of several hundred of the donors, around 290 Gb of sequence data and 90 million to 120 million unique TCR beta sequences from about 190 million T cells were reported. Roughly 300 gigabases of sequencing data and about 92 million unique TCR sequences made up an early release that covered approximately 700 HLA-typed donors. Of the approximately 400 genotyped donors, approximately 81% were placed in the genetic ancestry cluster associated with self-reported Caucasian donors. The aim of the study was to test whether cataloging public T cell receptors could identify signatures of past pathogen exposure. The study profiled the T cell repertoires of 666 subjects by immunosequencing and related them to cytomegalovirus serostatus. In addition to the first cohort of 666 subjects, a separate validation cohort of 100 to 150 different subjects was used. To predict cytomegalovirus infection status, the study brought together high-throughput TCR immunosequencing, statistical association of individual TCRs with disease status, and machine learning. A later analysis re-analyzed previously published TCR beta repertoires from about 600 donors and added high-resolution HLA genotyping to study TCR occurrence patterns. The later analysis used no new phenotypic data to find candidate immune exposures, relying instead on TCR beta sequences and their occurrence across donors. An earlier analysis of 587 of the donors used high-throughput TCR beta sequencing to judge whether each TCR beta V gene segment behaved as functional or pseudogenic. Donor age, sex, ethnicity and CMV serostatus were compiled alongside the repertoire data. In a later genetic analysis, genome-wide SNP genotypes for about three fifths of the 666 donors were used, and that subset was treated as a discovery cohort. Every repertoire in the discovery cohort had been generated on one and the same sequencing platform. HLA typing included class I and class II loci at four-digit resolution. The number of typed donors differed by locus: about 620-630 for A, B, C, DRB1 and DQB1; 522 for DQA1; around 610 for DPA1; and roughly 450 for DPB1. Because of strong linkage in the cohort, 5 or 6 DR-DQ haplotypes were treated as single units for association and clustering. On average, around 230,000 unique TCR beta nucleotide sequences were sequenced per donor among about 400 genotyped donors of the cohort, with around 19% of those sequences being non-productive. Overall results and qualifications from the work: Compared with equally common non-associated chains, HLA-associated TCR beta chains in a later analysis were more clonally expanded and had lower generation probabilities. Because counts were too low, more than 15 rarely observed V segments, including chromosome 9 orphons, were excluded from the earlier analysis of roughly 580 of the donors. CMV serostatus was the only immune exposure information available for the cohort. At a false discovery rate of 0.05, a later analysis linked roughly 17,000 TCR beta sequences to specific HLA alleles. According to a later genetic analysis, donors in an Asian-associated ancestry cluster had fewer N-insertions in productive TCRs than the approximately 710-donor mean. Three of the identified cytomegalovirus-associated TCR beta chains were confirmed in vitro to be specific for cytomegalovirus antigens. Broadly in line with IMGT annotations, most TCR beta V segments showed up in productive rearrangements about 90% or about 30% of the time in an earlier analysis of 587 of the donors. The study listed approximately 150 TCR beta chains as associated with cytomegalovirus. In this cohort, only TCR beta chains were sequenced, and detectable features were limited by the absence of alpha or paired-chain data. The classifier was reported to diagnose cytomegalovirus status with high specificity and sensitivity in both the original and validation cohorts. A later analysis reported that several top co-occurrence clusters appeared linked to parvovirus B19, influenza, CMV and Epstein-Barr virus. A later analysis found that TCR association rates varied across HLA loci, with DRB1 alleles showing the most associated TCRs and HLA-C alleles the fewest. An association between a missense DCLRE1C variant and V-gene and J-gene trimming of TCR beta chains was found in a later genetic analysis and replicated in an independent cohort. Presence/absence analyses assumed roughly uniform sequencing depth across donors, an assumption that may not hold. A cluster of highly shared sequence variants was judged likely to represent a technical artifact of the sequencing pipeline. The 87-base-pair reads could not distinguish some IMGT-functional V segments, including TRBV6-2 and TRBV6-3, so those segments were excluded. Most TCR sequences were seen in very few donors, while some public TCRs were found in many individuals. Correlated functional status among segregating V segments might reflect linkage disequilibrium, but an unknown experimental factor could not be ruled out. It was suggested by the authors that the approach could potentially be generalized to other disease states and immunological phenotypes. Strong co-occurrence of HLA alleles, especially DR and DQ, made assigning TCR associations to individual alleles difficult. A later analysis found that most CMV-associated TCR beta chains appeared HLA-restricted, with HLA associations seemingly driven largely by CMV exposure. A further reported finding was that TCR beta sequences accurately predicted the HLA-A and HLA-B alleles for most subjects in the first cohort. Because HLA typing was unavailable for some donors at each locus, only the typed subset was used in association tests.

The cohort was made up of 666 healthy bone marrow donors. Cohort members were all nominally healthy when sampled, although unrecorded immune exposures were likely present. The donor was CMV seropositive and was included in the group of some 290 seropositive cohort members. A peripheral blood sample was provided by each donor, and peripheral blood mononuclear cells were used for TCR beta sequencing. The Qiagen DNeasy Blood Extraction Kit was used to extract genomic DNA from the blood cell samples. Library preparation employed the immunoSEQ multiplex PCR assay. For the multiplex PCR, a mixture combining 60 forward primers for TCR Vbeta segments and 13 reverse primers for TCR Jbeta segments was used. The CDR3 region of rearranged TCR beta genes was amplified from genomic DNA by a multiplex PCR assay. The Illumina HiSeq System was used to sequence the amplified TCR beta libraries as 87-base-pair reads. Regarding the original processing steps: In a later analysis, 70 million to 95 million unique TCR beta chains were counted across the roughly 670 repertoires, and approximately 11 million of these chains were shared by at least two donors. A nearest-neighbor algorithm error-corrected the raw reads and collapsed the reads into unique sequences, merging closely related sequences to remove PCR and sequencing errors. Alignment of CDR3 sequences to IMGT reference sequences was used to assign V, D and J gene segments. Each retained sequence needed at least a six-nucleotide match to both a V gene segment and a J gene segment. Rearrangements were called productive when the CDR3 lacked stop codons and stayed in frame with V and J; all others were non-productive. Following IMGT convention, CDR3 was defined as the stretch from the second conserved V-encoded cysteine to the conserved J-encoded phenylalanine. Sequences without an unambiguous match to a single V gene segment were excluded from the earlier analysis of several hundred of the donors. In an earlier analysis of 587 of the donors, V segments were called functional above 56.7% productive rearrangements and were called segregating when the between-donor standard deviation exceeded 5%. A statistical classification framework was built to diagnose cytomegalovirus status from the catalog of TCR beta chain sequences. In a later analysis, TCR nucleotide sequences were compared against IMGT/GENE-DB human TR gene sequences so that V and J genes could be assigned. A later analysis assigned CDR3 sequences and most-parsimonious VDJ recombination scenarios with the TCRdist pipeline. In a later analysis, each TCR beta chain was defined by its CDR3 amino acid sequence together with its V-gene family, and reads lacking a unique V-gene family were excluded. In a later analysis, 450 to 600 highly shared, low-generation-probability nucleotide sequences were removed to address suspected cross-contamination and a sequencing artifact. In a later analysis, a clonal expansion index for each public chain was calculated from normalized within-repertoire ranks of inferred template counts. In a later analysis, generation probabilities were computed using a VDJ recombination model fitted to out-of-frame rearrangements, and the results were checked against IGoR. A later analysis scored TCR-TCR, TCR-HLA and TCR-CMV co-occurrence with hypergeometric tests, applying a repertoire-size bias correction to TCR pairs. A later analysis estimated false discovery rates by permuting HLA or CMV assignments 20 times. A later analysis grouped co-occurring TCRs with DBSCAN, adding TCRdist sequence similarity when clustering within HLA-allele-positive subsets. Repertoires with fewer than 30,000 or more than 120,000 public chains, plus five repertoires with anomalous nucleotide sharing, were excluded from co-occurrence clustering. The table was pulled from immuneACCESS by TCRdb, which kept in-frame rearrangements only. Such tables lose some clones; where checked, under half of the loss comes from unresolved V genes, and the rest has no known cause. The DNA gave D and trimming, while V, J and clone size come from that table. This sample is represented by 90,000 to 100,000 clones; over 60% of them were singletons. The ten largest clones capture around 17% of the sample.

Trimming removed 6 bases from V and 6 bases from J; the gene matches leave 11 bases unexplained. Measured from the cysteine to the phenylalanine, the CDR3 is 15 residues long. The CDR3 DNA has 45 bases and is translated from base 1. Looking up the germline V gene yields CDR1 LGHNT and CDR2 FRNRAP. Sequenced input: PBMCs. The chain was built from TRBV12-5 and TRBJ2-3; 8 central nucleotides agree with TRBD2. The TCR comes from a man in his fifties or sixties in good health and CMV-seropositive. The DNA sequence is given as TGTGCTAGTGGGGGATATAGCGGGGCCTGGGATACGCAGTATTTT. Its protein is CASGGYSGAWDTQYF.